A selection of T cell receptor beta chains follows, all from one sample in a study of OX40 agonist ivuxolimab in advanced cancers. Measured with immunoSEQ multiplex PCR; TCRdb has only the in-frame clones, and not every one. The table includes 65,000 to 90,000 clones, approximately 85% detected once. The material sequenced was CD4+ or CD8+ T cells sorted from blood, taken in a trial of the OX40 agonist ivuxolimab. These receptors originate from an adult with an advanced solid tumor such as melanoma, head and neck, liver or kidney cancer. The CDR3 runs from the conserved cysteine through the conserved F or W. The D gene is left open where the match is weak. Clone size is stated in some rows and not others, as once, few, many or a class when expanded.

cdr3_aa: CASSPTGGYGYTF
cdr3_nt: TGTGCCAGCAGCCCGACAGGAGGCTATGGCTACACCTTC
v_call: TRBV7-8
clone_size: medium-sized
d_call: .
j_call: TRBJ1-2

cdr3_aa: CASSPGGSQETQYF
cdr3_nt: TGTGCCAGCAGCCCCGGTGGGAGTCAAGAGACCCAGTACTTC
v_call: TRBV28
clone_size: .
d_call: .
j_call: TRBJ2-5

cdr3_aa: CASSLGRFTDTQYF
cdr3_nt: TGTGCCAGCAGCTTGGGAAGGTTTACAGATACGCAGTATTTT
v_call: TRBV5-6
clone_size: .
d_call: .
j_call: TRBJ2-3

cdr3_aa: CASSTPGQGAANEKLFF
cdr3_nt: TGTGCCAGTAGTACTCCGGGACAGGGGGCGGCTAATGAAAAACTGTTTTTT
v_call: TRBV19
clone_size: .
d_call: TRBD1
j_call: TRBJ1-4

cdr3_aa: CASSQDSSTDTQYF
cdr3_nt: TGCGCCAGCAGCCAAGATTCTAGCACAGATACGCAGTATTTT
v_call: TRBV4-3
clone_size: few
d_call: .
j_call: TRBJ2-3

cdr3_aa: CASSDWTASGNTIYF
cdr3_nt: TGTGCCAGTAGTGATTGGACGGCCTCTGGAAACACCATATATTTT
v_call: TRBV19
clone_size: .
d_call: .
j_call: TRBJ1-3

cdr3_aa: CASSSHYEQYF
cdr3_nt: TGTGCCAGCAGCTCGCACTACGAGCAGTACTTC
v_call: TRBV6-5
clone_size: .
d_call: .
j_call: TRBJ2-7

cdr3_aa: CASSLRDWTADTQYF
cdr3_nt: TGTGCCAGCAGTCTCCGGGACTGGACGGCAGATACGCAGTATTTT
v_call: TRBV6-1
clone_size: .
d_call: .
j_call: TRBJ2-3

cdr3_aa: CASSQDKRVGAFF
cdr3_nt: TGTGCCAGCAGCCAAGATAAAAGGGTTGGCGCTTTCTTT
v_call: TRBV4-2
clone_size: few
d_call: .
j_call: TRBJ1-1

cdr3_aa: CASSLEQGAFTEAFF
cdr3_nt: TGTGCCAGCAGCTTGGAACAGGGGGCCTTCACTGAAGCTTTCTTT
v_call: TRBV5-6
clone_size: .
d_call: TRBD1
j_call: TRBJ1-1

cdr3_aa: CASRRAGTGGRDEQFF
cdr3_nt: TGTGCCAGTAGAAGAGCCGGGACAGGGGGTAGGGATGAGCAGTTCTTC
v_call: TRBV19
clone_size: .
d_call: TRBD1
j_call: TRBJ2-1

cdr3_aa: CASTGRGAEAFF
cdr3_nt: TGTGCCAGCACTGGTCGGGGCGCTGAAGCTTTCTTT
v_call: TRBV19
clone_size: .
d_call: .
j_call: TRBJ1-1

cdr3_aa: CASRESDRVGGYTF
cdr3_nt: TGTGCCAGCAGGGAATCCGACAGGGTTGGTGGCTACACCTTC
v_call: TRBV6-1
clone_size: .
d_call: TRBD1
j_call: TRBJ1-2

cdr3_aa: CASSVESPGGGNTIYF
cdr3_nt: TGTGCCAGCAGCGTAGAGAGCCCAGGGGGTGGAAACACCATATATTTT
v_call: TRBV9
clone_size: .
d_call: TRBD1
j_call: TRBJ1-3

cdr3_aa: CASRPPAASTEAFF
cdr3_nt: TGCGCCAGCAGACCCCCGGCGGCGAGCACTGAAGCTTTCTTT
v_call: TRBV5-1
clone_size: .
d_call: .
j_call: TRBJ1-1

cdr3_aa: CASSLYQGSSPLHF
cdr3_nt: TGTGCCAGCAGCTTGTATCAGGGATCTTCACCCCTCCACTTT
v_call: TRBV5-6
clone_size: .
d_call: .
j_call: TRBJ1-6

cdr3_aa: CASSTHDNAVQYF
cdr3_nt: TGTGCCAGCAGCACCCACGACAACGCAGTCCAGTACTTC
v_call: TRBV7-9
clone_size: .
d_call: .
j_call: TRBJ2-5

cdr3_aa: CASSRTSGRSSTDTQYF
cdr3_nt: TGTGCCAGCAGTCGGACTAGCGGGAGGTCTAGCACAGATACGCAGTATTTT
v_call: TRBV2
clone_size: .
d_call: TRBD2
j_call: TRBJ2-3

cdr3_aa: CASSPRTGGYEQYF
cdr3_nt: TGTGCCAGTAGTCCCCGGACAGGGGGCTACGAGCAGTACTTC
v_call: TRBV19
clone_size: few
d_call: TRBD1
j_call: TRBJ2-7

cdr3_aa: CASSLTDSYEQYF
cdr3_nt: TGTGCCAGCAGCTTAACCGACAGCTACGAGCAGTACTTC
v_call: TRBV11-3
clone_size: .
d_call: .
j_call: TRBJ2-7

cdr3_aa: CASSPGTGGRGVYEQYF
cdr3_nt: TGTGCCAGCAGCCCCGGGACAGGGGGCCGAGGGGTCTACGAGCAGTACTTC
v_call: TRBV5-5
clone_size: .
d_call: TRBD1
j_call: TRBJ2-7

cdr3_aa: CASSPGYTNTEAFF
cdr3_nt: TGCGCCAGCAGCCCGGGATATACGAACACTGAAGCTTTCTTT
v_call: TRBV4-1
clone_size: .
d_call: .
j_call: TRBJ1-1

cdr3_aa: CASSAGDNQPQHF
cdr3_nt: TGCGCCAGCAGCGCGGGCGACAATCAGCCCCAGCATTTT
v_call: TRBV5-1
clone_size: .
d_call: .
j_call: TRBJ1-5

cdr3_aa: CASSNLAGASTDTQYF
cdr3_nt: TGTGCCAGTAGTAACCTAGCGGGGGCCAGCACAGATACGCAGTATTTT
v_call: TRBV19
clone_size: .
d_call: TRBD2
j_call: TRBJ2-3

cdr3_aa: CASSLEGSGGNEQFF
cdr3_nt: TGCGCCAGCAGCTTGGAGGGATCAGGCGGGAATGAGCAGTTCTTC
v_call: TRBV5-1
clone_size: once
d_call: .
j_call: TRBJ2-1

cdr3_aa: CASRRQGASSNQPQHF
cdr3_nt: TGTGCCAGCAGAAGGCAGGGGGCGAGCAGCAATCAGCCCCAGCATTTT
v_call: TRBV27
clone_size: .
d_call: TRBD1
j_call: TRBJ1-5

cdr3_aa: CASSPLRRETQYF
cdr3_nt: TGTGCCAGCTCACCCCTACGGAGAGAGACCCAGTACTTC
v_call: TRBV18
clone_size: .
d_call: .
j_call: TRBJ2-5

cdr3_aa: CASSQEPTGGGETQYF
cdr3_nt: TGCGCCAGCAGCCAAGAGCCGACAGGGGGCGGGGAGACCCAGTACTTC
v_call: TRBV4-1
clone_size: .
d_call: TRBD1
j_call: TRBJ2-5

cdr3_aa: CASSLTNPPTDTQYF
cdr3_nt: TGCGCCAGCAGCTTGACCAACCCTCCCACAGATACGCAGTATTTT
v_call: TRBV5-1
clone_size: .
d_call: .
j_call: TRBJ2-3

cdr3_aa: CASSQVLASAREQYF
cdr3_nt: TGTGCCAGCAGCCAAGTACTAGCGTCCGCTCGAGAGCAGTACTTC
v_call: TRBV14
clone_size: .
d_call: TRBD2
j_call: TRBJ2-7

cdr3_aa: CASSLRFGYEQYF
cdr3_nt: TGTGCCAGCAGCTTAAGATTCGGCTACGAGCAGTACTTC
v_call: TRBV7-3
clone_size: .
d_call: .
j_call: TRBJ2-7

cdr3_aa: CASSQVGTYEQYF
cdr3_nt: TGCGCCAGCAGCCAAGTTGGAACGTACGAGCAGTACTTC
v_call: TRBV4-3
clone_size: .
d_call: .
j_call: TRBJ2-7

cdr3_aa: CASLDWGNYNEQFF
cdr3_nt: TGTGCCAGTCTGGATTGGGGGAACTACAATGAGCAGTTCTTC
v_call: TRBV19
clone_size: once
d_call: .
j_call: TRBJ2-1

cdr3_aa: CASSTIKRGNQPQHF
cdr3_nt: TGTGCCAGTAGTACAATTAAAAGGGGCAATCAGCCCCAGCATTTT
v_call: TRBV19
clone_size: .
d_call: .
j_call: TRBJ1-5

cdr3_aa: CASSDPGTGEYTEAFF
cdr3_nt: TGTGCCAGCAGTGATCCCGGGACAGGGGAGTACACTGAAGCTTTCTTT
v_call: TRBV2
clone_size: once
d_call: TRBD1
j_call: TRBJ1-1

cdr3_aa: CASSEYIVGGANNSPLHF
cdr3_nt: TGTGCCAGCAGTGAATATATAGTAGGGGGGGCGAATAATTCACCCCTCCACTTT
v_call: TRBV6-1
clone_size: .
d_call: .
j_call: TRBJ1-6

cdr3_aa: CASRDARETQYF
cdr3_nt: TGTGCCAGCAGAGACGCACGGGAGACCCAGTACTTC
v_call: TRBV7-9
clone_size: .
d_call: .
j_call: TRBJ2-5

cdr3_aa: CASSLVTGDSNEQFF
cdr3_nt: TGCGCCAGCAGCTTGGTGACAGGAGATTCCAATGAGCAGTTCTTC
v_call: TRBV5-1
clone_size: once
d_call: .
j_call: TRBJ2-1

cdr3_aa: CASSQVYRAEAFF
cdr3_nt: TGCGCCAGCAGCCAAGTCTATAGGGCTGAAGCTTTCTTT
v_call: TRBV4-3
clone_size: once
d_call: .
j_call: TRBJ1-1

cdr3_aa: CASSGGRDPRDGQYF
cdr3_nt: TGTGCCAGCAGCGGGGGCCGGGACCCAAGAGACGGGCAGTACTTC
v_call: TRBV9
clone_size: .
d_call: .
j_call: TRBJ2-7

cdr3_aa: CASSRDRGSYEQYF
cdr3_nt: TGTGCCAGCAGCCGGGACAGGGGATCCTACGAGCAGTACTTC
v_call: TRBV7-2
clone_size: .
d_call: TRBD1
j_call: TRBJ2-7

cdr3_aa: CASGLWGGSSYEQYF
cdr3_nt: TGTGCTAGTGGTTTGTGGGGGGGAAGCTCCTACGAGCAGTACTTC
v_call: TRBV12-5
clone_size: once
d_call: TRBD2
j_call: TRBJ2-7

cdr3_aa: CASSQVRNRRAPLHF
cdr3_nt: TGCGCCAGCAGCCAAGTTAGGAACAGGCGCGCACCCCTCCACTTT
v_call: TRBV4-3
clone_size: .
d_call: .
j_call: TRBJ1-6

cdr3_aa: CASSLVPGAGNSPLHF
cdr3_nt: TGCGCCAGCAGCTTGGTTCCGGGGGCCGGCAATTCACCCCTCCACTTT
v_call: TRBV5-1
clone_size: .
d_call: .
j_call: TRBJ1-6

cdr3_aa: CASTLGDRSYEQYF
cdr3_nt: TGTGCCAGCACCCTAGGGGACAGGTCCTACGAGCAGTACTTC
v_call: TRBV6-1
clone_size: .
d_call: TRBD1
j_call: TRBJ2-7

cdr3_aa: CASSQDPRTPGELFF
cdr3_nt: TGCGCCAGCAGCCAAGACCCCCGCACGCCCGGGGAGCTGTTTTTT
v_call: TRBV4-3
clone_size: .
d_call: .
j_call: TRBJ2-2

cdr3_aa: CASTGRSLNQPQHF
cdr3_nt: TGTGCCAGTACCGGGCGCTCGTTAAATCAGCCCCAGCATTTT
v_call: TRBV2
clone_size: .
d_call: .
j_call: TRBJ1-5

cdr3_aa: CASRGTEYEQYF
cdr3_nt: TGTGCCAGCAGGGGGACAGAATACGAGCAGTACTTC
v_call: TRBV11-2
clone_size: .
d_call: TRBD1
j_call: TRBJ2-7

cdr3_aa: CASGSNPALRSGGANVLTF
cdr3_nt: TGTGCTAGTGGTTCAAACCCCGCATTACGTTCGGGCGGGGCCAACGTCCTGACTTTC
v_call: TRBV12-5
clone_size: .
d_call: .
j_call: TRBJ2-6

cdr3_aa: CASSLPGGDEQFF
cdr3_nt: TGTGCCAGCAGCTTGCCTGGGGGCGATGAGCAGTTCTTC
v_call: TRBV5-4
clone_size: .
d_call: .
j_call: TRBJ2-1